This TCR beta chain is drawn from a study of cytomegalovirus exposure and HLA in healthy donors. PCR amplification relied on 60 Vbeta primers (plus 13 Jbeta primers). TCRdb keeps only in-frame clones here, not all; method: immunoSEQ multiplex PCR. The table records 120,000 or so clones, roughly a tenth of them present only once. This clone was found a few times. Its specificity is unknown. The CDR3 runs to 14 residues. Germline loops: CDR1 MNHEY, CDR2 SMNVEV (reference sequence). J gave up 12 bases and V 2 bases, and 10 bases lay outside the gene matches. Study results and limitations: The authors confirmed in vitro that a few CMV-associated chains were specific for CMV antigens. Investigators reported more than 150 TCR beta chains as tied to cytomegalovirus. In a later analysis, HLA-associated TCR beta chains were more clonally expanded than equally common others.

The material sequenced was PBMCs. The rearrangement links TRBV27 to TRBJ2-1; 7 positions agree with TRBD2. This TCR came from a woman aged 18-29 years in good health and CMV-seropositive. DNA for the CDR3: TGTGCCAGCAGTTTAAGCGGGATTGGTTCCGTGCAGTTCTTC. Translation: CASSLSGIGSVQFF.